This passage covers 8 T cell receptor beta chains from one sample sequenced in a study of T cell clonality in common variable immunodeficiency. Profiled with immunoSEQ multiplex PCR; TCRdb holds only in-frame clones, not every one. The repertoire consists of some 80,000 clones, none detected only once. Material for sequencing was peripheral blood mononuclear cells. Receptors originate from a person between 18 and 75 years old in good health.

This clone was seen ten or more times. A junction end diverges from the germline sequence, so it may reflect a read error. The read terminates 3 residues before the CDR3 end, so the remaining end is supplied by the germline J gene. V is TRBV4-2 and J is TRBJ2-6; 12 bases map to TRBD1. CDR3 length equals 18 residues. Germline CDR1 is LGHNA and CDR2 is YNFKEQ. Partial CDR3 DNA: TGCGCCAGCAGTTACACCGGGACAGGGGGCGCTGGGGCCAACGTC. Residues: CASSYTGTGGAGANV. The whole CDR3 sequence is CASSYTGTGGAGANVLTF.

The sample holds many counts of this clone. The read stops 3 residues short of the end of the CDR3; the missing end is completed from the germline J gene. The rearrangement links TRBV7-3 to TRBJ2-3, with 7 bases matching TRBD1. V was clipped by 3 bases and J by 1 base; unmatched bases: 4. CDR1 SGHTA and CDR2 FQGTGA come from the germline V gene. The CDR3 contains 15 residues. CDR3 bases read: TGTGCCAGCAGCTTTACAGGGGACCGCACAGATACG. Translation gives CASSFTGDRTDT. From start to end, the CDR3 is CASSFTGDRTDTQYF.

Ten or more counts support this clone. The CDR3 goes on 3 residues after the read ends, and that part is filled in from the germline J gene. V and J are TRBV18 and TRBJ2-6; either TRBD1 or TRBD2 may fit D (6 bases each). Trimming took 6 bases from V and 1 from J, leaving 19 bases between them. The CDR3 runs 18 residues. CDR1 KGHSH and CDR2 LQKENI come from the germline V gene. CDR3 residues: CASSENREDLSGANVLTF. The DNA read from the CDR3 is TGTGCCAGCTCGGAGAACAGGGAGGATCTGTCTGGGGCCAACGTC.

This clone was recorded many times. The read falls 3 residues short of the CDR3 end, and the missing part is taken from the germline J gene. V gene TRBV19 combines with J gene TRBJ2-7; 9 bases align to TRBD2. This CDR3 has 16 amino acids. Germline-derived CDR1 and CDR2 are LNHDA and SQIVND (reference sequence). Germline trimming cut 5 bases from V and 2 bases from J; bases unmatched to any gene: 10. The CDR3 sequence is CASSFFSGSNTYEQYF. The CDR3 bases that were read are TGTGCCAGTAGTTTCTTTAGCGGGAGTAACACCTACGAG.

This clone was observed many times. The read comes to an end 3 residues before the CDR3 does, leaving the germline J gene to fill in the end. V is TRBV29-1 and J is TRBJ2-7, with a tentative D call TRBD1 (6 bases). Germline V gene lookup returns CDR1 SQVTM and CDR2 ANQGSEA. This CDR3 region has 13 residues. V lost 0 bases to trimming and J lost 4 bases, with 10 bases between them. The covered CDR3 bases are TGCAGCGTTGAAGATCCAGGGGCGTACGAG. This sequence encodes CSVEDPGAYE. The CDR3 reads in full as CSVEDPGAYEQYF.

In its sample, this clone was seen many times. Sequencing ends 3 residues short of the CDR3 end; the germline J gene provides the rest. The chain uses TRBV6-2 or TRBV6-3 and TRBJ2-1; TRBD2 aligns across 10 bases. The J segment lost 4 bases and the V segment lost 5 bases, leaving 5 bases of the junction unmatched. Germline CDR1 is MNHEY and CDR2 is SVGEGT. The CDR3 is made up of 15 amino acids. The DNA read from the CDR3 is TGTGCCAGCAGTGACCCTAGCGGGAGATACAATGAG. Translation gives CASSDPSGRYNE. The full CDR3 reads CASSDPSGRYNEQFF.

This clone appeared many times. The CDR3 end is not reached by the read, which stops 3 residues before it; the germline J gene fills it in. This chain uses TRBV7-9 with TRBJ2-1; D gene unclear. CDR3 length equals 11 residues. CDR1 and CDR2 (germline): SEHNR, FQNEAQ (reference sequence). Trimming cost V 5 bases and J 5 bases, with 4 bases left between them. The CDR3 protein is CASSPDNEQFF. The covered CDR3 bases are TGTGCCAGCAGCCCGGACAATGAG.

This clone was counted ten times or more. The read falls 3 residues short of the CDR3 end, and the missing part is taken from the germline J gene. V gene TRBV6-2 or TRBV6-3 combines with J gene TRBJ1-2; D gene uncertain. The germline gives CDR1 MNHEY, CDR2 SVGEGT. CDR3 length equals 13 residues. The sequenced part of the CDR3 DNA is TGTGCCAGCAGCATCCTGAAGGTCGGGGGC. This sequence encodes CASSILKVGG. The CDR3 in full is CASSILKVGGYTF.